Listed here is a single T cell receptor beta chain. Germline V gene lookup returns CDR1 WSHSY and CDR2 SAAADI. Unmatched junction bases numbered 3, after V lost 6 bases and J lost 0 bases. CDR3 length equals 16 residues. The data originate from a study of blood T cell repertoires in COVID-19. Clones were sequenced by immunoSEQ multiplex PCR, and TCRdb holds only the in-frame ones, with some missing. This sample has 65,000 to 95,000 clones; approximately 91% occur once, and the top ten carry around 10%. Sequencing input: peripheral blood. The origin of this receptor is a man in his sixties or seventies with active or convalescent COVID-19. This chain uses TRBV10-2 with TRBJ2-6; 9 positions match TRBD1. CDR3 protein: CASSDRGASGANVLTF. In nucleotides, the CDR3 is TGCGCCAGCAGCGACAGGGGGGCCTCTGGGGCCAACGTCCTGACTTTC.